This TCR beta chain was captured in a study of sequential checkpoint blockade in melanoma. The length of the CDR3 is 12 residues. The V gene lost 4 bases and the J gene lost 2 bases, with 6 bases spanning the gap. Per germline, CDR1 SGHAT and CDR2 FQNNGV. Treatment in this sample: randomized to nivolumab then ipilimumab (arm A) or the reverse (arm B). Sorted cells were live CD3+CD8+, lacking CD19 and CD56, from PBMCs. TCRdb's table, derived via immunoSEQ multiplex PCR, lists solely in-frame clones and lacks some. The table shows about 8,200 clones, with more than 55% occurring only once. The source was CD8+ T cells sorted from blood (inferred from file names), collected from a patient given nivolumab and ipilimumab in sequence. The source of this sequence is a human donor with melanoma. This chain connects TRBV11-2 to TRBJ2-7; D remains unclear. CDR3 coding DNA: TGTGCCAGCAGCTCCATCACCTACGAGCAGTACTTC. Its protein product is CASSSITYEQYF.